The next 17 T cell receptor beta chains were all read from a single sample in a study of T cell repertoires in cytomegalovirus infection. TCRdb re-called the reads with MiXCR, one entry per CDR3 protein. The sample yields approximately 260,000 distinct CDR3 sequences, approximately 22% seen once. No antigen is known for these receptors. The source was cultured PBMCs, collected from culture after CMV antigen stimulation. Source of these receptors: a human donor in good health (CMV status not recorded). Some clones in this sample may be carry-over from other donors' samples.

This clonotype has more than one count but fewer than ten. The V call is TRBV4-1, the J call TRBJ2-2; 12 bases are a match to TRBD2. The junction had 6 bases not matched to a gene; V was cut back by 4 bases and J by 6 bases. Per the germline V gene, CDR1 is MGHRA and CDR2 is YSYEKL. The CDR3 is made up of 16 amino acids. The CDR3 coding sequence is TGCGCCAGCAGCCGCAGACTAGCGGGAGATGCCGGGGAGCTGTTTTTT. Translated: CASSRRLAGDAGELFF.

This chain connects TRBV4-2 to TRBJ2-4; no definite D call. Germline CDR1 is LGHNA and CDR2 is YNFKEQ. V shed 1 base and J shed 1 base, with 17 bases lying between them. This CDR3 region has 18 residues. The CDR3 here is CASSQGPTKGMAKNIQYF. The CDR3 nucleotides read TGTGCCAGCAGCCAAGGGCCGACGAAGGGCATGGCCAAAAACATTCAGTACTTC.

This clonotype was seen a few times. CDR3 sequence (DNA): TGTGCCAGCAGTTCCGACAGTCTTGAAGCTTTCTTT. It translates to CASSSDSLEAFF. The chain uses TRBV27 and TRBJ1-1, with D possibly TRBD1 on 5 matching bases. V was pared by 4 bases and J by 7 bases, with 10 bases between. The CDR3 has 12 residues. Germline V gene data show CDR1 as MNHEY and CDR2 as SMNVEV (reference sequence).

The CDR3 region has the DNA TGTGCCTGGAGTGTGACTGTCCGGGAACTTGGAAGGACCCAGTACTTC. This gives the protein CAWSVTVRELGRTQYF. The chain is built from TRBV30 and TRBJ2-5, with TRBD2 as a possible D gene (5 bases). Germline loops: CDR1 GTSNPN, CDR2 SVGIG (reference sequence). Trimming left V 0 bases short and J 7 bases short, with 21 bases between. The CDR3 has 16 residues.

This clonotype was seen repeatedly, ten times or more. The J gene is TRBJ1-3, the V gene TRBV19; TRBD1 aligns across 7 bases. Germline values: CDR1 LNHDA, CDR2 SQIVND (reference sequence). With 6 bases clipped from V and 2 bases from J, the junction kept 4 bases outside the gene matches. CDR3 size: 14 residues. In nucleotides, the CDR3 is TGTGCCAGTAGCCGAGACAGGGCTGGAAACACCATATATTTT. Protein product: CASSRDRAGNTIYF.

Ten or more counts support this clonotype. The gene calls are TRBV7-2 and TRBJ1-3, with D possibly matching TRBD1 (6 bases). The CDR3 has 15 amino acids. Per germline, CDR1 SGHTA and CDR2 FQGNSA. V gave up 4 bases and J gave up 5 bases, with 15 bases separating them. CDR3 bases: TGTGCCAGCAGCTCCTTCACAGGGAACCGAAACACCATATATTTT. Translation gives CASSSFTGNRNTIYF.

This clonotype turned up a few times. The chain's CDR3 is CASSLVGRDQPQHF. As DNA, the CDR3 is TGTGCCAGCAGTTTAGTTGGCCGGGATCAGCCCCAGCATTTT. The chain couples TRBV12-3 or TRBV12-4 to TRBJ1-5; D is undetermined. CDR3 length equals 14 residues. Trimming took off 1 base at V and 5 bases at J, with 9 bases between the two ends.

This clonotype was seen only a few times. The V call is TRBV10-3, the J call TRBJ1-1, with D perhaps matching TRBD1 (5 bases). CDR1 is ENHRY and CDR2 is SYGVKD in the germline V gene. Trimming pared 0 bases from V and 7 bases from J, leaving 12 bases between. This CDR3 spans 14 amino acids. CDR3 region: CAISESEGSGEAFF. CDR3 sequence (DNA): TGTGCCATCAGTGAGTCCGAGGGGTCGGGTGAAGCTTTCTTT.

This clonotype was detected a few times. The chain links TRBV12-3 or TRBV12-4 to TRBJ1-1, with 7 bases fitting TRBD1. J was trimmed by 4 bases and V by 6 bases; bases with no gene match: 8. This CDR3 contains 14 residues. The DNA for the CDR3 is TGTGCCAGCAGCAGACAGGGCAGTCTCACTGAAGCTTTCTTT. The encoded protein is CASSRQGSLTEAFF.

V is TRBV3-1 and J is TRBJ1-3; no clear D gene. The CDR3 is made up of 15 amino acids. Between the trimmed V and J ends, which lost 3 bases and 0 bases, there was a span of 9 bases. Germline-derived CDR1 and CDR2 are LGHDT and YNNKEL (reference sequence). The CDR3, as DNA: TGTGCCAGCAGCCAGCCGGGCCTCTCTGGAAACACCATATATTTT. Translating gives CASSQPGLSGNTIYF.

In regard to this clonotype: At one end the junction does not follow the germline gene, possibly because of a read error. The chain combines TRBV20-1 with TRBJ1-2; D is undetermined. Germline V gives CDR1 DFQATT, CDR2 SNEGSKA (reference sequence). The CDR3 is 14 residues long. The CDR3 region is CSSRPKASNYGYTF. The CDR3 coding sequence is TGCAGTTCTAGACCTAAGGCTTCTAACTATGGCTACACCTTC.

The chain couples TRBV7-8 to TRBJ2-3, with TRBD2 identical over 14 bases. Looked up from germline, CDR1 is SGHVS and CDR2 is FQNEAQ. Germline trimming cut 4 bases from V and 4 bases from J; bases unmatched to any gene: 4. There are 16 residues in the CDR3. CDR3 DNA sequence: TGTGCCAGCAGCTCGGGACTAGCGGGAGCTTCAGATACGCAGTATTTT. The encoded protein is CASSSGLAGASDTQYF. Supplemented by reference TRBV7-8 and TRBJ2-3, the full variable domain reads GAGVSQSPRYKVAKRGQDVALRCDPISGHVSLFWYQQALGQGPEFLTYFQNEAQLDKSGLPSDRFFAERPEGSVSTLKIQRTQQEDSAVYLCASSSGLAGASDTQYFGPGTRLTVL.

This clonotype has just a few counts. This chain connects TRBV7-9 to TRBJ1-5, with 10 bases identical to TRBD1. The V gene's germline CDR1 is SEHNR and CDR2 FQNEAQ (reference sequence). V dropped 5 bases and J dropped 6; count of bases not matched to a gene: 4. This CDR3 has 14 residues. CDR3 DNA sequence: TGTGCCAGCAGCCTCGGGACAGGGGTTCAGCCCCAGCATTTT. Translating gives CASSLGTGVQPQHF.

The chain is built from TRBV19 and TRBJ1-4, with D perhaps TRBD1 (6 bases). V was cut by 11 bases and J by 4 bases, with 14 bases left in between. The CDR3 spans 13 residues. From germline, CDR1 is LNHDA and CDR2 SQIVND (reference sequence). The CDR3 protein is CAARGPLNEKLFF. The CDR3 nucleotides are TGTGCCGCCAGGGGCCCCCTTAATGAAAAACTGTTTTTT.

This clonotype was detected a few times. The chain is built from TRBV12-3 or TRBV12-4 and TRBJ1-4; D possibly corresponds to TRBD1 (6 bases). The CDR3 is 13 amino acids. Trimming shortened V by 4 bases and J by 7 bases, and 10 bases separated the two germline ends. CDR3 region: CASSSGQIEKLFF. The CDR3 nucleotides are TGTGCCAGCAGTTCCGGACAGATTGAAAAACTGTTTTTT.

The CDR3 sequence is CASSYSELTNYGYTF. CDR3 DNA sequence: TGTGCCAGCAGTTACTCGGAACTTACAAACTATGGCTACACCTTC. The chain is built from TRBV6-2 or TRBV6-3 and TRBJ1-2; D is undetermined. The V gene lost 0 bases and the J gene lost 2 bases, with 10 bases spanning the gap. Germline values: CDR1 MNHEY, CDR2 SVGEGT. This CDR3 is 15 amino acids long.

This rearrangement joins TRBV24-1 to TRBJ2-1; 14 bases match TRBD2. This CDR3 has 14 amino acids. V lost 9 bases and J lost 7; bases outside the gene matches: 4. Germline assignment: CDR1 KGHDR and CDR2 SFDVKD. CDR3 DNA sequence: TGTGCCACCGGGACTAGCGGGAGTTTAAATGAGCAGTTCTTC. Its protein product is CATGTSGSLNEQFF.